The 20 T cell receptor beta chains reported below all come from one sample, sequenced in a study of T cell repertoires in cytomegalovirus infection. TCRdb passed the reads through MiXCR, listing each CDR3 protein once. The table lists some 680,000 distinct CDR3 sequences, approximately 40% of them singletons. Sequenced material: PBMCs. The receptors were gathered from a human donor in good health (CMV status not recorded). Some clones in this sample may be carry-over from other donors' samples.

This clonotype was seen more than once but under ten times. V gene TRBV29-1 combines with J gene TRBJ2-1, with TRBD2 as a possible D gene (6 bases). The CDR3 extends over 15 amino acids. The V gene's germline CDR1 is SQVTM and CDR2 ANQGSEA. Deletions cut 0 bases from V and 11 bases from J, with 20 bases between. This CDR3 is CSVEEGLAFPGKQFF. CDR3 nucleotide sequence: TGCAGCGTTGAAGAGGGGCTAGCGTTCCCCGGTAAGCAGTTCTTC.

This clonotype appeared many times. The gene calls are TRBV12-3 or TRBV12-4 and TRBJ1-3; D not resolved. The germline V and J ends were trimmed by 7 bases and 4 bases, with 11 bases remaining between them. CDR3 length equals 13 residues. CDR3 loop: CASNLKGGNTIYF. The CDR3 nucleotides read TGTGCCAGCAACCTGAAGGGAGGAAACACCATATATTTT.

V gene TRBV7-9 combines with J gene TRBJ2-7, with D possibly TRBD2 on 7 matching bases. The CDR3 extends over 16 amino acids. Trimming shortened V by 3 bases and J by 0 bases, and 15 bases separated the two germline ends. From germline, CDR1 is SEHNR and CDR2 FQNEAQ (reference sequence). In DNA form, the CDR3 reads TGTGCCAGCAGCTTCCTGATCGGGGGGCTCTCCTACGAGCAGTACTTC. It codes for CASSFLIGGLSYEQYF.

The rearrangement links TRBV7-9 to TRBJ2-1, with D possibly being TRBD1 (6 bases). V dropped 4 bases and J dropped 2 bases, with 12 bases sitting between them. This CDR3 is 15 amino acids long. The germline V gene has CDR1 SEHNR and CDR2 FQNEAQ (reference sequence). The CDR3: CASSSQGRTYNEQFF. CDR3 bases: TGTGCCAGCAGCTCACAGGGCAGGACCTACAATGAGCAGTTCTTC.

The CDR3: CASSLMKAAYNSPLHF. The DNA of the CDR3 is TGTGCCAGCAGTTTAATGAAGGCAGCCTATAATTCACCCCTCCACTTT. The chain couples TRBV27 to TRBJ1-6; D gene uncertain. V lost 2 bases to trimming and J lost 2 bases, with 10 bases between them. Germline V lookup: CDR1 MNHEY, CDR2 SMNVEV (reference sequence). This CDR3 spans 16 amino acids.

This clonotype was counted many times. The chain couples TRBV7-2 to TRBJ1-1; perhaps TRBD1 as D (5 bases). Looked up from germline, CDR1 is SGHTA and CDR2 is FQGNSA. This CDR3 comprises 13 residues. V was trimmed by 0 bases and J by 4 bases, leaving 6 bases between them. CDR3 region: CASSLAGPTEAFF. Written as DNA, the CDR3 is TGTGCCAGCAGCTTAGCGGGGCCCACTGAAGCTTTCTTT.

This clonotype was seen a few times. This chain uses TRBV11-2 with TRBJ1-2; TRBD1 is a possible D gene (5 bases). The V end lost 5 bases, the J end lost 0 bases, and 16 bases lay between the germline ends. CDR3 length equals 16 residues. CDR1 is SGHAT, CDR2 FQNNGV, per germline. CDR3 protein: CASSPGRLATNYGYTF. The CDR3 bases are TGTGCCAGCAGCCCGGGACGGCTAGCTACTAACTATGGCTACACCTTC. Using reference TRBV11-2 and TRBJ1-2 for the parts outside the CDR3, the full variable domain is EAGVAQSPRYKIIEKRQSVAFWCNPISGHATLYWYQQILGQGPKLLIQFQNNGVVDDSQLPKDRFSAERLKGVDSTLKIQPAKLEDSAVYLCASSPGRLATNYGYTFGSGTRLTVV.

This sequence joins TRBV11-3 and TRBJ2-1; tentatively, D is TRBD1 or TRBD2 (5 bases each). Germline V lookup: CDR1 SGHNT, CDR2 YENEEA. CDR3 length: 12 residues. V shed 4 bases and J shed 10 bases, with 11 bases lying between them. CDR3: CASSSSGGEQFF. CDR3 sequence (DNA): TGTGCCAGCAGCTCCAGTGGGGGAGAGCAGTTCTTC.

This rearrangement joins TRBV27 to TRBJ2-7; tentatively, D is TRBD1 (5 bases). Germline V lookup: CDR1 MNHEY, CDR2 SMNVEV (reference sequence). Trimming stripped 5 bases from V and 7 bases from J, with 15 bases between. This CDR3 spans 13 amino acids. Written as DNA, the CDR3 is TGTGCCAGCAGTGTAAACGCAGGGTATGAGCAGTACTTC. This gives the protein CASSVNAGYEQYF.

The chain combines TRBV4-1 with TRBJ2-1; the match to TRBD2 covers 12 bases. CDR1 is MGHRA and CDR2 is YSYEKL in the germline V gene. V lost 4 bases, J lost 8 bases, and 12 bases stayed unmatched. CDR3 length: 17 amino acids. The CDR3 is CASSRLSRTSGVDEQFF. CDR3 sequence (DNA): TGCGCCAGCAGCCGCCTTTCCCGGACTAGCGGGGTAGATGAGCAGTTCTTC.

V gene TRBV27 combines with J gene TRBJ1-1; TRBD1 might be the D (6 bases). There are 15 residues in the CDR3. Germline V gene data show CDR1 as MNHEY and CDR2 as SMNVEV (reference sequence). V lost 5 bases and J lost 5, with 18 bases in between. In DNA form, the CDR3 reads TGTGCCAGCAGTCTCTACCGGGGGGCGAGTACTGAAGCTTTCTTT. Protein product: CASSLYRGASTEAFF.

This clonotype has just a few counts. The chain combines TRBV5-1 with TRBJ1-1; 7 nucleotides agree with TRBD1. V trimming: 4 bases; J trimming: 1 base; junction bases outside the gene matches: 4. Germline V gene lookup returns CDR1 SGHRS and CDR2 YFSETQ. The CDR3 runs to 14 residues. The CDR3 DNA reads as TGCGCCAGCAGCGGGACAGTCGAGAACACTGAAGCTTTCTTT. Translating gives CASSGTVENTEAFF.

The chain links TRBV2 to TRBJ2-7; D gene unclear. Germline values: CDR1 SNHLY, CDR2 FYNNEI. Trimming stripped 1 base from V and 4 bases from J, with 17 bases between. The CDR3 runs to 16 residues. CDR3 amino acids: CASSEGPVTGPYEQYF. DNA for the CDR3: TGTGCCAGCAGTGAAGGCCCGGTCACCGGACCGTACGAGCAGTACTTC.

This clonotype was seen a few times. The chain couples TRBV18 to TRBJ2-6; D possibly corresponds to TRBD1 (5 bases). Trimming shortened V by 1 base and J by 0 bases, and 7 bases separated the two germline ends. The CDR3 loop spans 16 amino acids. From germline, CDR1 is KGHSH and CDR2 LQKENI. CDR3 in DNA: TGTGCCAGCTCACCACGGGGCAGCTCTGGGGCCAACGTCCTGACTTTC. This translates into CASSPRGSSGANVLTF.

This clonotype showed up just a few times. The V gene is TRBV28, the J gene TRBJ2-5; tentative D call: TRBD1 (5 bases). The CDR3 covers 15 residues. V shed 1 base and J shed 4 bases, with 13 bases lying between them. Germline lookup yields CDR1 MDHEN and CDR2 SYDVKM. The CDR3 reads CASSLFQGGVETQYF. The CDR3 DNA is TGTGCCAGCAGTTTATTTCAGGGTGGTGTAGAGACCCAGTACTTC.

A few counts support this clonotype. This sequence joins TRBV28 and TRBJ1-1; D gene unclear. Per the germline V gene, CDR1 is MDHEN and CDR2 is SYDVKM. The CDR3 runs 15 residues. The V and J ends lost 1 base and 11 bases respectively, with 20 bases between them. The CDR3 here is CASSLLRGIRLWAFF. The CDR3 coding sequence is TGTGCCAGCAGTTTATTAAGAGGGATACGGTTATGGGCTTTCTTT.

The rearrangement joins TRBV12-3 or TRBV12-4 to TRBJ1-5; no reliable D call. CDR3 length equals 13 residues. The V and J ends lost 9 bases and 4 bases respectively, with 13 bases between them. For the CDR3, the DNA is TGTGCCAGTAGGCAGAGCCTAAATCAGCCCCAGCATTTT. Amino acids: CASRQSLNQPQHF.

This clonotype showed up many times. This rearrangement joins TRBV11-2 to TRBJ1-4; TRBD1 aligns across 7 bases. Germline trimming cut 5 bases from V and 4 bases from J; bases unmatched to any gene: 7. Per the germline V gene, CDR1 is SGHAT and CDR2 is FQNNGV. The CDR3 totals 15 residues. CDR3 sequence: CASSAGQLNNEKLFF. Here the CDR3 DNA reads TGTGCCAGCAGCGCGGGACAGCTTAATAATGAAAAACTGTTTTTT.

The chain joins TRBV2 to TRBJ1-2, with 10 bases aligning to TRBD1. V lost 4 bases and J lost 2; bases outside the gene matches: 4. CDR1 is SNHLY, CDR2 FYNNEI, per germline. The CDR3 is 15 residues long. The chain's CDR3 is CASSVDRGQNYGYTF. DNA of the CDR3: TGTGCCAGCAGTGTAGACAGGGGGCAGAACTATGGCTACACCTTC.

CDR3 loop: CASYSGLNQPQHF. For the CDR3, the DNA is TGTGCCAGTTACAGTGGCCTTAATCAGCCCCAGCATTTT. The genes are TRBV28 and TRBJ1-5; D call uncertain. CDR1 is MDHEN, CDR2 SYDVKM, per germline. V lost 9 bases and J lost 4, with 13 bases in between. This CDR3 has 13 residues.